The 24 T cell receptor beta chains below all came from one sample that was sequenced in a study of T-cell memory formation after mild COVID-19 (dated by TCRdb to the early 2020s). Receptor amplification or capture employed 5' RACE. TCRdb names Illumina NovaSeq 6000 as the instrument used. The public sequencing data were trimmed at Q25 with fastp and processed into clonotypes with MiXCR by TCRdb, which kept only in-frame beta chains. Each record represents a unique CDR3 protein, reported with the most common genes and DNA among its rows. The sample profile shows about 160,000 distinct CDR3 sequences; roughly 28% of them were found once. The top ten hold around 12% of the sample. Sequences were obtained from PBMCs or a T cell subset sorted from them (not recorded which). These receptor sequences come from an adult woman who had mild COVID-19 (a few samples of this study predate the infection). The sample titles of this study are shuffled in the database, so cell type and time point are left out; the donor was told from shared clones.

This clonotype was seen more than once but under ten times. The chain recombines TRBV15 with TRBJ2-2; D is unresolved. With 6 bases removed from V and 1 base from J, the gap between germline ends came to 12 bases. Germline loops: CDR1 LNHNV, CDR2 YYDKDF (reference sequence). CDR3 length: 15 residues. The CDR3, as DNA: TGTGCCACCAGGCCCAAGGGCCTGAACACCGGGGAGCTGTTTTTT. It translates to CATRPKGLNTGELFF.

The chain joins TRBV2 to TRBJ2-7, with 9 nucleotides matching TRBD1. Unmatched junction bases numbered 12, after V lost 4 bases and J lost 5 bases. CDR1 SNHLY and CDR2 FYNNEI come from the germline V gene. This CDR3 spans 16 amino acids. The CDR3 loop is CASSAGQGNLIHEQYF. The CDR3, as DNA: TGTGCCAGCAGTGCGGGACAGGGCAACCTAATCCACGAGCAGTACTTC.

The chain uses TRBV5-1 and TRBJ1-2, with no clear D. CDR1 and CDR2 (germline): SGHRS, YFSETQ. This CDR3 is built from 14 residues. Trimming took off 1 base at V and 6 bases at J, with 13 bases between the two ends. The CDR3 sequence: CASSLSGGVDGYTF. For the CDR3, the DNA is TGCGCCAGCAGCTTGTCCGGCGGGGTCGATGGCTACACCTTC.

The V and J genes are TRBV5-1 and TRBJ1-2; maybe TRBD1 (6 bases). CDR3 length equals 14 residues. Germline loops: CDR1 SGHRS, CDR2 YFSETQ. Trimming took off 2 bases at V and 6 bases at J, with 14 bases between the two ends. CDR3 amino acids: CASSFFGTLHGYTF. The CDR3 DNA sequence: TGCGCCAGCAGCTTTTTCGGGACACTTCATGGCTACACCTTC.

This clonotype was observed a few times. The V call is TRBV5-6, the J call TRBJ2-3; D gene uncertain. The CDR3 covers 13 residues. Germline lookup yields CDR1 SGHDT and CDR2 YYEEEE. Trimming removed 5 bases from V and 2 bases from J, with 9 bases in between. This chain's CDR3 is CASRSAVTDTQYF. The DNA of the CDR3 is TGTGCCAGCAGATCCGCCGTCACAGATACGCAGTATTTT.

The chain joins TRBV11-3 to TRBJ2-1, with D possibly matching TRBD2 (5 bases). The CDR3 is 15 amino acids. In germline, CDR1 is SGHNT, CDR2 YENEEA. The germline V and J ends were trimmed by 1 base and 6 bases, with 13 bases remaining between them. CDR3 residues: CASSLGASSGNEQFF. CDR3 DNA sequence: TGTGCCAGCAGCTTAGGGGCTAGCTCAGGCAATGAGCAGTTCTTC.

The gene calls are TRBV5-1 and TRBJ2-7, with D possibly TRBD1 on 6 matching bases. V shed 7 bases and J shed 3 bases, with 20 bases lying between them. The CDR3 spans 15 residues. Germline V CDR1 and CDR2: SGHRS, YFSETQ. Written as DNA, the CDR3 is TGCGCCAGCGGGGCCTCAGGGGCGGCTCTCTACGAGCAGTACTTC. The encoded protein is CASGASGAALYEQYF.

In its sample, this clonotype was seen a few times. J is TRBJ2-3 and V is TRBV5-1; 14 bases fit TRBD2. With V trimmed by 4 bases and J by 0 bases, 7 bases remained unmatched. The CDR3 length is 18 residues. Germline values: CDR1 SGHRS, CDR2 YFSETQ. This CDR3 reads CASSPGTSGRWSTDTQYF. CDR3 coding DNA: TGCGCCAGCAGCCCCGGGACTAGCGGGAGATGGAGCACAGATACGCAGTATTTT. The variable domain in full, completed from reference TRBV5-1 and TRBJ2-3, reads KAGVTQTPRYLIKTRGQQVTLSCSPISGHRSVSWYQQTPGQGLQFLFEYFSETQRNKGNFPGRFSGRQFSNSRSEMNVSTLELGDSALYLCASSPGTSGRWSTDTQYFGPGTRLTVL.

This clonotype was seen a handful of times. V is TRBV11-2 and J is TRBJ2-7; D possibly uses TRBD1 or TRBD2 (5 bases each). Germline-derived CDR1 and CDR2 are SGHAT and FQNNGV. The V end was cut by 0 bases, the J end by 3 bases, with 15 bases between. There are 16 residues in the CDR3. The CDR3 protein is CASSLDPRGVNYEQYF. CDR3 sequence (DNA): TGTGCCAGCAGCTTAGATCCCCGAGGGGTGAACTACGAGCAGTACTTC.

This clonotype has more than one count but fewer than ten. The CDR3 DNA follows: TGTGCCAGCAGGGGGACAGGGGGCCGAGGCTATGGCTACACCTTC. It is translated as CASRGTGGRGYGYTF. The J gene is TRBJ1-2, the V gene TRBV7-2; 12 nucleotides line up with TRBD1. The trim removed 6 bases at V and 4 bases at J, leaving 6 bases unmatched. Germline CDR1 and CDR2: SGHTA and FQGNSA. This CDR3 spans 15 amino acids.

This clonotype was seen a handful of times. The CDR3 sequence is CASSLDLAGAYNEQFF. CDR3 in DNA: TGTGCCAGCAGCTTAGATCTAGCTGGGGCCTACAATGAGCAGTTCTTC. This chain joins TRBV7-6 and TRBJ2-1, with D tentatively TRBD2 (5 bases). V lost 1 base to trimming and J lost 2 bases, with 12 bases between them. This CDR3 is built from 16 residues. The germline V gene encodes CDR1 SGHVS and CDR2 FNYEAQ.

This clonotype was recorded a few times. The J gene is TRBJ2-2, the V gene TRBV6-2 or TRBV6-3, with D perhaps given as TRBD1 or TRBD2 (5 bases each). The germline CDR1 and CDR2 sequences are MNHEY and SVGEGT. The CDR3 is made up of 16 amino acids. V shed 7 bases and J shed 3 bases, with 18 bases lying between them. The CDR3 spells CASTLAGADYTGELFF. DNA of the CDR3: TGTGCCAGCACCTTAGCCGGGGCAGACTACACCGGGGAGCTGTTTTTT.

This clonotype was detected a few times. The chain links TRBV20-1 to TRBJ2-7; weak D call: TRBD1 (5 bases). The CDR3 spans 14 residues. Trimming took 0 bases from V and 6 from J, leaving 15 bases between them. Looked up from germline, CDR1 is DFQATT and CDR2 is SNEGSKA (reference sequence). CDR3: CSARDWKDTSEQYF. The CDR3 nucleotides read TGCAGTGCTAGAGATTGGAAGGACACGAGCGAGCAGTACTTC.

The chain couples TRBV14 to TRBJ2-1, with 10 nucleotides matching TRBD2. V lost 3 bases to trimming and J lost 9 bases; unmatched junction nucleotides: 11. Germline CDR1 is SGHDN and CDR2 is FVKESK. This CDR3 region has 16 residues. This CDR3 reads CASSHQKAGGPSEQFF. The CDR3 DNA follows: TGTGCCAGCAGCCACCAAAAAGCGGGGGGGCCTAGTGAGCAGTTCTTC.

The table lists this clonotype with a few counts. The chain recombines TRBV21-1 with TRBJ2-5; the D call of TRBD1 is as the table states it, not checked on the DNA. TRBV21-1 corresponds to a pseudogene. The CDR3 runs to 15 residues. CDR3 in DNA: TGTGCCAGCAGCACCATACAGGGCTTCCAAGAGACCCAGTACTTC. This sequence encodes CASSTIQGFQETQYF.

The CDR3 nucleotides are TGTGCCAGCAGCTTCCTTGGACAGGGGACAGATACGCAGTATTTT. Protein: CASSFLGQGTDTQYF. The chain employs TRBV7-9 and TRBJ2-3, with 9 nucleotides matching TRBD1. Germline trimming cut 3 bases from V and 3 bases from J; bases unmatched to any gene: 4. This CDR3 comprises 15 residues. The germline V gene encodes CDR1 SEHNR and CDR2 FQNEAQ (reference sequence).

This chain links TRBV9 with TRBJ2-3; TRBD2 matches at 9 bases. Trimming took 0 bases from V and 0 from J; bases not matched to a gene: 2. The CDR3 has 16 residues. In germline, CDR1 is SGDLS, CDR2 YYNGEE. The CDR3 DNA reads as TGTGCCAGCAGCGTAGCGGGACTAGCCAGCACAGATACGCAGTATTTT. Translated: CASSVAGLASTDTQYF.

The CDR3 loop reads CSSRTGNSYEQYF. CDR3 sequence (DNA): TGCAGCTCACGGACAGGCAACTCCTACGAGCAGTACTTC. The chain combines TRBV29-1 with TRBJ2-7, with 7 bases matching TRBD1. The germline CDR1 and CDR2 sequences are SQVTM and ANQGSEA. With V trimmed by 8 bases and J by 0 bases, 7 bases remained unmatched. This CDR3 comprises 13 residues.

This clonotype was recorded a few times. This chain connects TRBV12-3 or TRBV12-4 to TRBJ2-1; D possibly corresponds to TRBD1 (5 bases). With 6 bases removed from V and 10 bases from J, the gap between germline ends came to 16 bases. The CDR3 is 13 residues long. CDR3 DNA: TGTGCCAGCAGACCCGCCTGGACACGGGAGCAGTTCTTC. Protein: CASRPAWTREQFF.

The chain has TRBV19 and TRBJ2-7; 11 bases align to TRBD2. The germline CDR1 and CDR2 sequences are LNHDA and SQIVND (reference sequence). With 3 bases clipped from V and 2 bases from J, the junction kept 3 bases outside the gene matches. The CDR3 extends over 15 amino acids. For the CDR3, the DNA is TGTGCCAGTAGTATGGGACTAGCGGACACCTACGAGCAGTACTTC. This sequence encodes CASSMGLADTYEQYF.

This clonotype was seen a few times. J is TRBJ1-6 and V is TRBV12-3 or TRBV12-4; TRBD1 is a possible D gene (5 bases). The CDR3 extends over 15 amino acids. The V and J ends lost 2 bases and 7 bases respectively, with 12 bases between them. CDR3 residues: CASSLRGSSNSPLHF. The CDR3 DNA sequence: TGTGCCAGCAGTTTAAGGGGCAGTTCGAATTCACCCCTCCACTTT.

This clonotype was counted between two and nine times. V is TRBV18 and J is TRBJ2-7; TRBD1 is a possible D gene (6 bases). This CDR3 comprises 12 residues. Germline V gene data show CDR1 as KGHSH and CDR2 as LQKENI. V shed 3 bases and J shed 6 bases, with 9 bases lying between them. The DNA of the CDR3 is TGTGCCAGCTCACCCGGGACATCCGAGCAGTACTTC. This gives the protein CASSPGTSEQYF.

The chain has TRBV3-1 and TRBJ2-5; D uncertain. Germline assignment: CDR1 LGHDT and CDR2 YNNKEL (reference sequence). The V end lost 3 bases, the J end lost 1 base, and 9 bases lay between the germline ends. CDR3 length equals 14 residues. The CDR3 nucleotides read TGTGCCAGCAGCCAGTTTACTACCCAAGAGACCCAGTACTTC. Protein sequence: CASSQFTTQETQYF.

The V and J genes are TRBV29-1 and TRBJ2-3; D may be TRBD1 (7 bases). Trimming left V 6 bases short and J 0 bases short, with 13 bases between. Germline V gene data show CDR1 as SQVTM and CDR2 as ANQGSEA. The CDR3 is made up of 14 amino acids. CDR3 region: CSVTQGGSTDTQYF. The CDR3 coding sequence is TGCAGCGTGACCCAGGGGGGAAGCACAGATACGCAGTATTTT.